Listed here are 32 T cell receptor beta chains from one sample, sequenced in a study of blood T cell repertoires in COVID-19. Clones were sequenced by immunoSEQ multiplex PCR, and TCRdb holds only the in-frame ones, with some missing. The sample carries some 250,000 clones, approximately 83% recorded once. The sample comprised peripheral blood. The receptors originated from an elderly woman with acute or convalescent COVID-19.

Here the CDR3 DNA reads TGTGCCAGCAGCCGGGCAAAGGAAAAACTGTTTTTT. This translates into CASSRAKEKLFF. The chain uses TRBV14 and TRBJ1-4; no firm D call. The CDR3 covers 12 residues. V dropped 4 bases and J dropped 8 bases, with 8 bases sitting between them. The germline V gene encodes CDR1 SGHDN and CDR2 FVKESK.

The chain employs TRBV30 and TRBJ1-4; D is unclear. The CDR3 is made up of 14 amino acids. V lost 5 bases to trimming and J lost 4 bases, with 14 bases between them. Germline V gene lookup returns CDR1 GTSNPN and CDR2 SVGIG (reference sequence). Here the CDR3 DNA reads TGTGCCTGGTCCAGGACTGGTTATAATGAAAAACTGTTTTTT. It encodes CAWSRTGYNEKLFF.

J is TRBJ2-7 and V is TRBV7-2, with 12 bases identical to TRBD1. CDR3 length equals 15 residues. V lost 1 base, J lost 4 bases, and 2 bases stayed unmatched. Germline CDR1 SGHTA, CDR2 FQGNSA. This CDR3 is CASSLVGQGAYEQYF. CDR3 DNA sequence: TGTGCCAGCAGCTTAGTGGGACAGGGGGCTTACGAGCAGTACTTC.

The chain couples TRBV5-4 to TRBJ1-2; 7 bases are shared with TRBD1. V lost 5 bases, J lost 4 bases, and 8 bases stayed unmatched. The CDR3 runs to 14 residues. Germline values: CDR1 SGHNT, CDR2 YYREEE (reference sequence). The CDR3 here is CASSTGVLSYGYTF. CDR3 nucleotides: TGTGCCAGCAGTACAGGGGTCCTGTCCTATGGCTACACCTTC.

J is TRBJ2-7 and V is TRBV15; D is possibly TRBD1 (6 bases). There are 13 residues in the CDR3. V was pared by 0 bases and J by 6 bases, with 9 bases between. Germline V gives CDR1 LNHNV, CDR2 YYDKDF (reference sequence). The CDR3 is CATSRDQGFEQYF. CDR3 nucleotide sequence: TGTGCCACCAGCAGAGATCAGGGGTTCGAGCAGTACTTC.

This chain links TRBV3-1 (or the pseudogene TRBV3-2) with TRBJ1-2; 9 bases are shared with TRBD1. Germline CDR1 LGHDT, CDR2 YNNKEL (reference sequence). V was clipped by 4 bases and J by 1 base; unmatched bases: 4. This CDR3 has 15 amino acids. CDR3 sequence reads: CASSPGQGFNYGYTF. In DNA form, the CDR3 reads TGTGCCAGCAGCCCGGGACAGGGATTTAACTATGGCTACACCTTC.

The V call is TRBV6-5, the J call TRBJ2-7; TRBD2 might be the D (6 bases). The CDR3 loop spans 13 amino acids. Germline CDR1 and CDR2: MNHEY and SVGAGI. Trimming stripped 6 bases from V and 7 bases from J, with 16 bases between. The CDR3 DNA sequence: TGTGCCAGCAGGTCTAGCGTGCTGGGGGAGCAGTACTTC. Translating gives CASRSSVLGEQYF.

The V and J genes are TRBV19 and TRBJ1-1; unclear D gene. With 3 bases removed from V and 10 bases from J, the gap between germline ends came to 18 bases. The CDR3 consists of 14 residues. The germline CDR1 and CDR2 sequences are LNHDA and SQIVND (reference sequence). This CDR3 reads CASSISPLRGGAFF. Here the CDR3 DNA reads TGTGCCAGTAGTATTTCCCCCCTCCGGGGAGGAGCTTTCTTT.

The chain employs TRBV7-8 and TRBJ2-5, with D perhaps matching TRBD2 (5 bases). The germline V gene has CDR1 SGHVS and CDR2 FQNEAQ. V lost 6 bases to trimming and J lost 4 bases, with 12 bases between them. This CDR3 is built from 13 residues. CDR3 nucleotides: TGTGCCAGCAGTGTGGGAGTGGGAGAGACCCAGTACTTC. Amino acid sequence: CASSVGVGETQYF.

This clone was seen a handful of times. The J gene is TRBJ2-7, the V gene TRBV18, with 7 bases identical to TRBD2. This CDR3 has 13 amino acids. Trimming took 8 bases from V and 6 from J; bases not matched to a gene: 10. CDR1 is KGHSH and CDR2 is LQKENI in the germline V gene. Here the CDR3 reads CASRDFPGGEQYF. For the CDR3, the DNA is TGTGCCAGCCGAGACTTCCCGGGGGGCGAGCAGTACTTC. Full variable domain (outside the CDR3, taken from reference TRBV18 and TRBJ2-7): NAGVMQNPRHLVRRRGQEARLRCSPMKGHSHVYWYRQLPEEGLKFMVYLQKENIIDESGMPKERFSAEFPKEGPSILRIQQVVRGDSAAYFCASRDFPGGEQYFGPGTRLTVT.

The CDR3 nucleotides read TGCAGCGTTTGGGACAGCCCGGAAGATACGCAGTATTTT. Translation gives CSVWDSPEDTQYF. The rearrangement uses TRBV29-1 and TRBJ2-3, with 7 bases aligning to TRBD1. J lost 5 bases, V lost 5 bases, and 7 bases had no gene match. Germline assignment: CDR1 SQVTM and CDR2 ANQGSEA. CDR3 length: 13 amino acids.

This chain uses TRBV5-5 with TRBJ2-2, with D perhaps TRBD2 (6 bases). Germline loops: CDR1 SGHKS, CDR2 YYEKEE (reference sequence). The CDR3 extends over 19 amino acids. Trimming removed 4 bases at V and 1 base at J, with 23 bases between. CDR3 nucleotide sequence: TGTGCCAGCAGCCCGGGAGAGGCGGGACTCGCAAAGAACACCGGGGAGCTGTTTTTT. This gives the protein CASSPGEAGLAKNTGELFF.

V gene TRBV7-2 combines with J gene TRBJ1-5; the D is unclear. Germline CDR1 reads SGHTA; CDR2 reads FQGNSA. V was shortened by 5 bases and J by 6 bases, with 17 bases between the two germline ends. The CDR3 totals 15 residues. CDR3 in DNA: TGTGCCAGCAGCCCCGGTGCCCTCAGAGGTCAGCCCCAGCATTTT. Translated, it gives CASSPGALRGQPQHF. Filled out from reference TRBV7-2 and TRBJ1-5, the complete variable domain reads GAGVSQSPSNKVTEKGKDVELRCDPISGHTALYWYRQSLGQGLEFLIYFQGNSAPDKSGLPSDRFSAERTGGSVSTLTIQRTQQEDSAVYLCASSPGALRGQPQHFGDGTRLSIL.

The J gene is TRBJ2-1, the V gene TRBV30; a possible D gene is TRBD1 (6 bases). The CDR3 totals 11 residues. The V end lost 4 bases, the J end lost 15 bases, and 16 bases lay between the germline ends. Germline assignment: CDR1 GTSNPN and CDR2 SVGIG (reference sequence). CDR3 sequence reads: CAWIDRGRGFF. For the CDR3, the DNA is TGTGCCTGGATCGATCGAGGCAGGGGGTTCTTC.

The V and J genes are TRBV5-1 and TRBJ1-1; the match to TRBD1 covers 12 bases. Germline V gives CDR1 SGHRS, CDR2 YFSETQ. This CDR3 is 16 amino acids long. V shed 3 bases, J shed 4 bases, and the junction held 7 bases outside the gene matches. The CDR3 region has the DNA TGCGCCAGCAGCTCGGGACAGGGGGCGGCCCGCACTGAAGCTTTCTTT. Translation: CASSSGQGAARTEAFF.

This clone was counted once. The chain uses TRBV29-1 and TRBJ2-1; 11 bases agree with TRBD2. V was pared by 2 bases and J by 6 bases, with 9 bases of the junction left unmatched. The CDR3 is 16 amino acids. CDR1 is SQVTM, CDR2 ANQGSEA, per germline. CDR3 coding DNA: TGCAGCGTTGAACCGCTAGCGGGGGGCCTCTCCAATGAGCAGTTCTTC. As protein: CSVEPLAGGLSNEQFF.

The V call is TRBV6-1, the J call TRBJ2-5, with 9 bases identical to TRBD2. CDR1 and CDR2 from the germline V gene are MNHNS and SASEGT. The CDR3 covers 16 residues. J lost 1 base, V lost 1 base, and 4 bases had no gene match. CDR3 loop: CASSEGWRGGQETQYF. The CDR3 nucleotides read TGTGCCAGCAGTGAAGGATGGCGGGGGGGCCAAGAGACCCAGTACTTC.

The chain couples TRBV12-5 to TRBJ1-1; D may be TRBD1 (5 bases). Germline lookup yields CDR1 LGHNT and CDR2 FRNRAP. V dropped 7 bases and J dropped 0 bases, with 12 bases sitting between them. The CDR3 is 14 amino acids. The CDR3 region is CASALSRVNTEAFF. CDR3 bases: TGTGCTAGTGCCCTTTCCAGGGTGAACACTGAAGCTTTCTTT.

The chain employs TRBV28 and TRBJ1-4; D remains ambiguous. Germline CDR1 is MDHEN and CDR2 is SYDVKM. This CDR3 comprises 13 residues. V lost 2 bases and J 8 bases, leaving 9 bases between the germline ends. The chain's CDR3 is CASSLGPREKLFF. Written as DNA, the CDR3 is TGTGCCAGCAGTTTAGGGCCCAGGGAAAAACTGTTTTTT.

This sequence joins TRBV28 and TRBJ1-1; no firm D call. CDR3 size: 11 residues. Germline lookup yields CDR1 MDHEN and CDR2 SYDVKM. Between the trimmed V and J ends, which lost 5 bases and 6 bases, there was a span of 7 bases. The CDR3 is CASSEQAEAFF. The CDR3 region has the DNA TGTGCCAGCAGTGAGCAGGCTGAAGCTTTCTTT.

The chain is built from TRBV2 and TRBJ2-5, with 8 bases lining up with TRBD1. V lost 6 bases to trimming and J lost 4 bases; unmatched junction nucleotides: 1. The length of the CDR3 is 12 residues. Germline V lookup: CDR1 SNHLY, CDR2 FYNNEI. The CDR3 sequence is CASRTGAETQYF. CDR3 sequence (DNA): TGTGCCAGCAGGACAGGGGCAGAGACCCAGTACTTC.

The count of this clone is one. V is TRBV19 and J is TRBJ1-4; D possibly corresponds to TRBD1 (6 bases). Germline-derived CDR1 and CDR2 are LNHDA and SQIVND (reference sequence). There are 18 residues in the CDR3. The ends were cut back, 4 bases at V and 10 bases at J, with 28 bases in the middle. The CDR3 nucleotides read TGTGCCAGTAGTAACCCCAGGACAGAGGTCGGTATCGCGTCAAAACTGTTTTTT. Amino acids: CASSNPRTEVGIASKLFF.

J is TRBJ2-7 and V is TRBV3-1 (or the pseudogene TRBV3-2); 7 nucleotides line up with TRBD1. J was trimmed by 9 bases and V by 0 bases; bases with no gene match: 5. The CDR3 loop spans 13 amino acids. CDR1 and CDR2 (germline): LGHDT, YNNKEL (reference sequence). The CDR3 nucleotides read TGTGCCAGCAGCCAAGACGGCACAGGGGTGCAGTACTTC. It translates to CASSQDGTGVQYF.

The chain links TRBV6-5 to TRBJ1-2, with 12 bases lining up with TRBD1. CDR3 length equals 16 residues. Germline V CDR1 and CDR2: MNHEY, SVGAGI. The V and J ends lost 1 base and 7 bases, in that order; junction bases with no gene match: 7. The CDR3: CASSYFTGTGGSGYTF. In DNA form, the CDR3 reads TGTGCCAGCAGTTACTTTACCGGGACAGGGGGCTCTGGCTACACCTTC.

This chain connects TRBV28 to TRBJ1-4, with TRBD1 as a possible D gene (6 bases). Trimming cost V 6 bases and J 8 bases, with 19 bases left between them. The germline gives CDR1 MDHEN, CDR2 SYDVKM. CDR3 length: 15 residues. The CDR3 nucleotides are TGTGCCAGCAGAGACTGGGGGCGCGATGGCGAAAAACTGTTTTTT. Its translation is CASRDWGRDGEKLFF.

The V call is TRBV19, the J call TRBJ2-3; tentatively, D is TRBD2 (6 bases). Germline V lookup: CDR1 LNHDA, CDR2 SQIVND (reference sequence). This CDR3 contains 15 residues. Between the trimmed V and J ends, which lost 1 base and 3 bases, there was a span of 11 bases. The CDR3, as DNA: TGTGCCAGTAGTATAGGGGGACTCATGACAGATACGCAGTATTTT. Translation gives CASSIGGLMTDTQYF.

V gene TRBV5-4 combines with J gene TRBJ2-5, with D perhaps matching TRBD2 (5 bases). Trimming took off 2 bases at V and 5 bases at J, with 13 bases between the two ends. CDR1 and CDR2 from the germline V gene are SGHNT and YYREEE (reference sequence). The CDR3 is 14 amino acids. The CDR3 loop reads CASSFSAGGETQYF. DNA of the CDR3: TGTGCCAGCAGCTTTAGCGCGGGTGGGGAGACCCAGTACTTC.

This chain joins TRBV11-2 and TRBJ2-1, with TRBD1 as a possible D gene (6 bases). Germline V lookup: CDR1 SGHAT, CDR2 FQNNGV. Trimming removed 0 bases at V and 0 bases at J, with 9 bases between. This CDR3 region has 16 residues. Here the CDR3 DNA reads TGTGCCAGCAGCTTAGAGGTGGGGGCCTCCTACAATGAGCAGTTCTTC. It is translated as CASSLEVGASYNEQFF.

The V gene is TRBV2, the J gene TRBJ1-5, with 7 bases lining up with TRBD1. Per germline, CDR1 SNHLY and CDR2 FYNNEI. The CDR3 covers 16 residues. V shed 4 bases, J shed 3 bases, and the junction held 9 bases outside the gene matches. CDR3 nucleotide sequence: TGTGCCAGCAGTGTGGTGGTAGGGGGCTTCAATCAGCCCCAGCATTTT. Amino acid sequence: CASSVVVGGFNQPQHF. The whole variable domain, remainder taken from reference TRBV2 and TRBJ1-5, is EPEVTQTPSHQVTQMGQEVILRCVPISNHLYFYWYRQILGQKVEFLVSFYNNEISEKSEIFDDQFSVERPDGSNFTLKIRSTKLEDSAMYFCASSVVVGGFNQPQHFGDGTRLSIL.

The chain is built from TRBV3-1 (or the pseudogene TRBV3-2) and TRBJ2-2; tentatively, D is TRBD2 (6 bases). V lost 4 bases, J lost 5 bases, and 14 bases lay in between. This CDR3 has 15 amino acids. Germline-derived CDR1 and CDR2 are LGHDT and YNNKEL (reference sequence). CDR3: CASSRDSMGTGELFF. The DNA of the CDR3 is TGTGCCAGCAGCCGGGACTCCATGGGAACCGGGGAGCTGTTTTTT.

The chain is built from TRBV7-3 and TRBJ1-2, with 7 bases lining up with TRBD1. CDR1 and CDR2 (germline): SGHTA, FQGTGA. V shed 1 base and J 0 bases; nucleotides not matched to a gene: 17. The CDR3 loop spans 20 amino acids. This chain's CDR3 is CASSLISPRDRATSNYGYTF. In DNA, the CDR3 is TGTGCCAGCAGCTTAATTTCGCCCCGGGACAGAGCAACCTCTAACTATGGCTACACCTTC.

The chain joins TRBV28 to TRBJ1-1, with D perhaps TRBD1 (6 bases). Trimming shortened V by 7 bases and J by 1 base, and 16 bases separated the two germline ends. Germline V gene sequence: CDR1 MDHEN, CDR2 SYDVKM. The CDR3 runs to 15 residues. The CDR3 sequence: CASNRGLRGNTEAFF. DNA for the CDR3: TGTGCCAGCAATCGGGGCCTCAGGGGGAACACTGAAGCTTTCTTT. Full variable domain (missing parts from reference TRBV28 and TRBJ1-1): DVKVTQSSRYLVKRTGEKVFLECVQDMDHENMFWYRQDPGLGLRLIYFSYDVKMKEKGDIPEGYSVSREKKERFSLILESASTNQTSMYLCASNRGLRGNTEAFFGQGTRLTVV.